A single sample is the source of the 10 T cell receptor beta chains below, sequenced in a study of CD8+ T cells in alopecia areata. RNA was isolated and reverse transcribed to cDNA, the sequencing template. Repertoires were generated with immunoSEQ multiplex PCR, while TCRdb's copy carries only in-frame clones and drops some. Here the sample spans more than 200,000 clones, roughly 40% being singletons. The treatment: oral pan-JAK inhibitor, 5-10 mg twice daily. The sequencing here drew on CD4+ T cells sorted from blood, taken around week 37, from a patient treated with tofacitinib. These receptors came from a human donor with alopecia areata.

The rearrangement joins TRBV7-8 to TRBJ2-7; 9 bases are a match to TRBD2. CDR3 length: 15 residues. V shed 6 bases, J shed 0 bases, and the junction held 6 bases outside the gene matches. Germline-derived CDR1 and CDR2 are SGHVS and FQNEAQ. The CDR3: CASSLRSGSSYEQYF. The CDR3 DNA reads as TGTGCCAGCAGTCTTCGTAGCGGGAGCTCCTACGAGCAGTACTTC.

The CDR3, as DNA: TGTGCCAGCAGATCTAGCGATATTCGAGAGACCCAGTACTTC. This encodes CASRSSDIRETQYF. This rearrangement joins TRBV2 to TRBJ2-5, with TRBD2 as a possible D gene (6 bases). The CDR3 contains 14 residues. With 6 bases removed from V and 4 bases from J, the gap between germline ends came to 15 bases. Germline assignment: CDR1 SNHLY and CDR2 FYNNEI.

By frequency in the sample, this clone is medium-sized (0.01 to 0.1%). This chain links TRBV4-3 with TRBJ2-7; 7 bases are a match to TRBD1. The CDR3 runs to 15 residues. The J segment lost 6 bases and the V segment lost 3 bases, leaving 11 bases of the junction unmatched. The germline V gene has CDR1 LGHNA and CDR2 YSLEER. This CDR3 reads CASSHSGTANLEQYF. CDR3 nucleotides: TGCGCCAGCAGCCATTCAGGGACAGCCAACCTCGAGCAGTACTTC.

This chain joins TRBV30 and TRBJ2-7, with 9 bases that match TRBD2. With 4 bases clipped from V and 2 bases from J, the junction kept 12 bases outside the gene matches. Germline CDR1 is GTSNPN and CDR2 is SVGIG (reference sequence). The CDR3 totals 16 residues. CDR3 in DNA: TGTGCCTGGAAACCCGAGGGACTAGCTAACCCCTACGAGCAGTACTTC. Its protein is CAWKPEGLANPYEQYF.

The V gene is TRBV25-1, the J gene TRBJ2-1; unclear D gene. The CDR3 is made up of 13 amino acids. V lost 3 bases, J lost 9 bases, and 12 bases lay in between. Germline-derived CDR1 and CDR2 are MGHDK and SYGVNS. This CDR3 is CASSESGGLEQFF. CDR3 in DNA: TGTGCCAGCAGTGAGTCGGGTGGGCTTGAGCAGTTCTTC.

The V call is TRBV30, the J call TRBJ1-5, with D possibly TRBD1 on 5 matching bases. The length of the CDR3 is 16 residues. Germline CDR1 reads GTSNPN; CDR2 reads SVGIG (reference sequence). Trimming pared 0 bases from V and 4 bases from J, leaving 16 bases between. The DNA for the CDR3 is TGTGCCTGGAGTGTACGATGGGCAGGGCTTAATCAGCCCCAGCATTTT. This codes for CAWSVRWAGLNQPQHF.

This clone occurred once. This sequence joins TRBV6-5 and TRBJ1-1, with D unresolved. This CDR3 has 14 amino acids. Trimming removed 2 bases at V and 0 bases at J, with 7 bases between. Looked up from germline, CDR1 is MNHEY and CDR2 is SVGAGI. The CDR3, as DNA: TGTGCCAGCAGTTACGAGGCATTGAACACTGAAGCTTTCTTT. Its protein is CASSYEALNTEAFF.

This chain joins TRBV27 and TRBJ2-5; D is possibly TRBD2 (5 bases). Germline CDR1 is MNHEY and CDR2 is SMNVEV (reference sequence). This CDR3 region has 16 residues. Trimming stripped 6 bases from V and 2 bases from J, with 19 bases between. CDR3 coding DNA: TGTGCCAGCAGCTTTTCCGGAGGCCCCCGGCAAGAGACCCAGTACTTC. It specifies CASSFSGGPRQETQYF.

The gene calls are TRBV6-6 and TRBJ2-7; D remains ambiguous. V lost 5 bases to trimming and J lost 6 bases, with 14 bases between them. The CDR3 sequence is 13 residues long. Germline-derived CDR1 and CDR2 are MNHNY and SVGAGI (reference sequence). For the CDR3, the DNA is TGTGCCAGCAGTAGGCCAGATCGGCTCGAGCAGTACTTC. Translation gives CASSRPDRLEQYF.

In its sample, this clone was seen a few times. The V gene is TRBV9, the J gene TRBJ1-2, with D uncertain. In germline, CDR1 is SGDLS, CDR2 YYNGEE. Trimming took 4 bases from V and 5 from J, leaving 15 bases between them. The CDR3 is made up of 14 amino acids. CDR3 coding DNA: TGTGCCAGCAGCCCTACAGTCGGAGCGTATGGCTACACCTTC. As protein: CASSPTVGAYGYTF.